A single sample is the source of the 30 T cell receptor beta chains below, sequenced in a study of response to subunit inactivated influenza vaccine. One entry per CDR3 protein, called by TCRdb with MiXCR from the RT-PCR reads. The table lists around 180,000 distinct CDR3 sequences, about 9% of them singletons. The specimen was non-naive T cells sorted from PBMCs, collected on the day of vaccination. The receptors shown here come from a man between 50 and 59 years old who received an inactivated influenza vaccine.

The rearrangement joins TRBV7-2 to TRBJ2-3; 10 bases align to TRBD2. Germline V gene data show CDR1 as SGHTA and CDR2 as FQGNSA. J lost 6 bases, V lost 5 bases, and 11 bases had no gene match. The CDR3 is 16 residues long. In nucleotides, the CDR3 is TGTGCCAGCAGCGGAAGCGGGAGGGCCGGAGGGGATACGCAGTATTTT. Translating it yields CASSGSGRAGGDTQYF.

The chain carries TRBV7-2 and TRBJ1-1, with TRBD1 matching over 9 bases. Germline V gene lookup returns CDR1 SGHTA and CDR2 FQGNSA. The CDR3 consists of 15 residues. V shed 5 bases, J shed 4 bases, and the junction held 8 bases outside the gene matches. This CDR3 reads CASSAQQGAPTEAFF. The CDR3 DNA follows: TGTGCCAGCAGCGCCCAACAGGGGGCCCCCACTGAAGCTTTCTTT. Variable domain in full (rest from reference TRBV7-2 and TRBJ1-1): GAGVSQSPSNKVTEKGKDVELRCDPISGHTALYWYRQSLGQGLEFLIYFQGNSAPDKSGLPSDRFSAERTGGSVSTLTIQRTQQEDSAVYLCASSAQQGAPTEAFFGQGTRLTVV.

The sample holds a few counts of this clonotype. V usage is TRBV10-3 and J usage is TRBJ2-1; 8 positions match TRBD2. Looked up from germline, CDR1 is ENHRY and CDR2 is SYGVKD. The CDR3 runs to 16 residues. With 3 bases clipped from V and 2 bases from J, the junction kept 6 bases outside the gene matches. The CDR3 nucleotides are TGTGCCATCAGTGATACCGGGACTAGAACCTACAATGAGCAGTTCTTC. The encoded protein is CAISDTGTRTYNEQFF.

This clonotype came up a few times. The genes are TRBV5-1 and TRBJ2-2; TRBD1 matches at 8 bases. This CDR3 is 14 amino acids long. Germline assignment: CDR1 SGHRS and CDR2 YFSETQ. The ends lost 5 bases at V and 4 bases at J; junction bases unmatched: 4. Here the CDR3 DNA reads TGCGCCAGCAGGGACAGGGTCGGCACCGGGGAGCTGTTTTTT. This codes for CASRDRVGTGELFF.

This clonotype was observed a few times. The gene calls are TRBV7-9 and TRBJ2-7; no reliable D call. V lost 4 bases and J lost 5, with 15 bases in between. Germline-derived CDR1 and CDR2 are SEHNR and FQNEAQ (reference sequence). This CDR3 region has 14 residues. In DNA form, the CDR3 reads TGTGCCAGCAGCTCGGACGGACGGCTCAACGAGCAGTACTTC. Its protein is CASSSDGRLNEQYF.

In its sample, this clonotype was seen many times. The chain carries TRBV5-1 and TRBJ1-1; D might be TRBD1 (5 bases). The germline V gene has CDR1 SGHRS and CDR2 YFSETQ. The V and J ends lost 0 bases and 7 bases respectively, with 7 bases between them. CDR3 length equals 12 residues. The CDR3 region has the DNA TGCGCCAGCAGCTTGGGGGGACTTGAAGCTTTCTTT. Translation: CASSLGGLEAFF. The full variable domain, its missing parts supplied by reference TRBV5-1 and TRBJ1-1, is KAGVTQTPRYLIKTRGQQVTLSCSPISGHRSVSWYQQTPGQGLQFLFEYFSETQRNKGNFPGRFSGRQFSNSRSEMNVSTLELGDSALYLCASSLGGLEAFFGQGTRLTVV.

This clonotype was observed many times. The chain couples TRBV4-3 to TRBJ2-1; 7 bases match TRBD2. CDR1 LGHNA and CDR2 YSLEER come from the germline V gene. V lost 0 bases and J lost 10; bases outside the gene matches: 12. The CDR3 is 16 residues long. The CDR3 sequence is CASSQEGGLTPIEQFF. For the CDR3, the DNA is TGCGCCAGCAGCCAAGAGGGGGGACTAACCCCCATCGAGCAGTTCTTC.

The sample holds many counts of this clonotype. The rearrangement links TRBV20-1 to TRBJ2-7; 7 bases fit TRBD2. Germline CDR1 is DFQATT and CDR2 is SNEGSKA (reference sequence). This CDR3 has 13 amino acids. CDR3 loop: CSGDGGRSYEQYF. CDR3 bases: TGCAGCGGGGATGGCGGGAGATCCTACGAGCAGTACTTC.

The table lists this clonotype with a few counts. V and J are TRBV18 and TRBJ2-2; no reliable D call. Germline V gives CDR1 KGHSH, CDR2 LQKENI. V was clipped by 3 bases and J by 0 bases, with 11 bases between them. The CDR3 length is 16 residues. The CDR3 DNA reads TGTGCCAGCTCACCCGGCCAGGCGTCGAACACCGGGGAGCTGTTTTTT. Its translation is CASSPGQASNTGELFF.

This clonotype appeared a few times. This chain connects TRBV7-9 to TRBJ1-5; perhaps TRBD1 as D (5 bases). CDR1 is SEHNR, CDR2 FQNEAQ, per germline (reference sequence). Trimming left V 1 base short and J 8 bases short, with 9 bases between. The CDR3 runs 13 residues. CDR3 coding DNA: TGTGCCAGCAGCTTAGATAACAGGAAGCCCCAGCATTTT. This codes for CASSLDNRKPQHF.

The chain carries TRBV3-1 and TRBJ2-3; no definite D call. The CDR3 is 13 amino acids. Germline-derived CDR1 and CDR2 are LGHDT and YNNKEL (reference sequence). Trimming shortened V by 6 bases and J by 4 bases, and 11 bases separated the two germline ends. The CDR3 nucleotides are TGTGCCAGCAGTCAAAACAAAGCAGATACGCAGTATTTT. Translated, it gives CASSQNKADTQYF.

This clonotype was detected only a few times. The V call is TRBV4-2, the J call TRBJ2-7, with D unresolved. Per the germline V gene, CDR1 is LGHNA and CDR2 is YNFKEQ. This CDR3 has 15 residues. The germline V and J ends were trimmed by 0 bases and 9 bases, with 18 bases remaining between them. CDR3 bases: TGTGCCAGCAGCCAAGATCTTGACGGCATCGGTGTGCAGTACTTC. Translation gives CASSQDLDGIGVQYF.

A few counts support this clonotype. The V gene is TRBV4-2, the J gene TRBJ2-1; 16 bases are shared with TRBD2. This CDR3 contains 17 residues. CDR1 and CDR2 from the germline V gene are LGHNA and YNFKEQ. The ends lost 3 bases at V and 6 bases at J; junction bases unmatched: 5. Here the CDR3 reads CASSQGTSGGVPNEQFF. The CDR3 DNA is TGTGCCAGCAGCCAGGGGACTAGCGGGGGGGTCCCCAATGAGCAGTTCTTC.

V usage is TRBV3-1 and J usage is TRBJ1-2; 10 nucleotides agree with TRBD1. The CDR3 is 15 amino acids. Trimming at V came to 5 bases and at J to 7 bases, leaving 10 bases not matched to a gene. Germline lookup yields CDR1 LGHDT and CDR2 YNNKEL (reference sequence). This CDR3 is CASSSRDRGAAGYTF. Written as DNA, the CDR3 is TGTGCCAGCAGCTCCCGGGACAGGGGCGCAGCTGGCTACACCTTC.

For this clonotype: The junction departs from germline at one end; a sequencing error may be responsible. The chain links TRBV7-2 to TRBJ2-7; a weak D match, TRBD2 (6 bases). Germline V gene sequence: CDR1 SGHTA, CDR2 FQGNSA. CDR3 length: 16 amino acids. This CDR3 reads CGSSLAEGGGSYEQYF. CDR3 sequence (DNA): TGTGGCAGCAGCTTAGCGGAGGGCGGAGGGAGCTACGAGCAGTACTTC.

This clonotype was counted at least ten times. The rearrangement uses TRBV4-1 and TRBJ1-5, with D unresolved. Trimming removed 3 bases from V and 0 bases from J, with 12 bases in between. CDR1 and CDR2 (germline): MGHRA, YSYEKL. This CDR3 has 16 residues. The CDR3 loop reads CASSHRTSNSNQPQHF. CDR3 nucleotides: TGCGCCAGCAGCCATCGGACGAGTAATAGCAATCAGCCCCAGCATTTT.

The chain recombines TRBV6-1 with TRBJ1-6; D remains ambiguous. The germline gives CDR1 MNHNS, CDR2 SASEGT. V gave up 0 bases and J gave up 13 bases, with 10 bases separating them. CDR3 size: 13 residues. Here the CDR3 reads CASSEATRDPLHF. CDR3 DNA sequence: TGTGCCAGCAGTGAAGCGACCCGAGACCCCCTCCACTTT.

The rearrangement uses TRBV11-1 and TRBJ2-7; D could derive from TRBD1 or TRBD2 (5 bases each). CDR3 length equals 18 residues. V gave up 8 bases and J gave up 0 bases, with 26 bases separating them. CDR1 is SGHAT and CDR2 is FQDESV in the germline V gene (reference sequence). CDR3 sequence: CASRPNQDEGPSSYEQYF. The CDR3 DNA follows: TGTGCCAGCCGCCCAAATCAAGACGAGGGGCCGAGCTCCTACGAGCAGTACTTC.

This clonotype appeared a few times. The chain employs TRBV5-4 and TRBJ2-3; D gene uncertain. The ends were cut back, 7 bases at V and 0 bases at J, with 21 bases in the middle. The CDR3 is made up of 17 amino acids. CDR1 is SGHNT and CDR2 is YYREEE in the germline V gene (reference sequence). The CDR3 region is CASSSRAVSISTDTQYF. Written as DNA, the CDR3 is TGTGCCAGCTCGTCCCGGGCGGTATCAATTAGCACAGATACGCAGTATTTT.

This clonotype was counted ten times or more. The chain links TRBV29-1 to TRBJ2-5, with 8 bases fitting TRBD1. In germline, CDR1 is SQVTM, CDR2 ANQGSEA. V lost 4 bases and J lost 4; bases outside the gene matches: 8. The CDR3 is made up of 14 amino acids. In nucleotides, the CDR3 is TGCAGCGTTGCGCCCCGGACAGGGTCAGAGACCCAGTACTTC. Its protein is CSVAPRTGSETQYF.

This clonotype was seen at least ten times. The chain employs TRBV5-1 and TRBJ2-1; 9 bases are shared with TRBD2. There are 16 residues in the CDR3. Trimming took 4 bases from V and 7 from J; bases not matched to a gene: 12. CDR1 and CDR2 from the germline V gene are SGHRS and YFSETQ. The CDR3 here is CASSPGGRGGRNEQFF. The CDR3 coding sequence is TGCGCCAGCAGCCCCGGTGGGCGGGGGGGCCGGAATGAGCAGTTCTTC.

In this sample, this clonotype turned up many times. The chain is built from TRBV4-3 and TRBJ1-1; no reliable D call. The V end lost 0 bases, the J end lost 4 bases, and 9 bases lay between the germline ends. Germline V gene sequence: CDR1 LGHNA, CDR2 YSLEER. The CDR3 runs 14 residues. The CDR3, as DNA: TGCGCCAGCAGCCAAGACATCAAGGGCACTGAAGCTTTCTTT. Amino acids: CASSQDIKGTEAFF.

CDR3 protein: CASSANPGGNQPQHF. For the CDR3, the DNA is TGTGCCAGCAGCGCCAACCCCGGGGGAAATCAGCCCCAGCATTTT. The chain employs TRBV7-2 and TRBJ1-5, with TRBD1 as a possible D gene (5 bases). V was trimmed by 5 bases and J by 4 bases, leaving 15 bases between them. CDR1 SGHTA and CDR2 FQGNSA come from the germline V gene. This CDR3 is built from 15 residues.

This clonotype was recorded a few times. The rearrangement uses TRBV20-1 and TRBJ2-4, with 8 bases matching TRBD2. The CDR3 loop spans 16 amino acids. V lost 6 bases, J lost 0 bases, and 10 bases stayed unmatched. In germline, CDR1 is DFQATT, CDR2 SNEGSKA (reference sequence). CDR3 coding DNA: TGCAGTGCCTTCGTCGGGGGGGCCCTAGCCAAAAACATTCAGTACTTC. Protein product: CSAFVGGALAKNIQYF.

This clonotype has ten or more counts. The CDR3 loop reads CASSELRASEQYF. In DNA form, the CDR3 reads TGTGCCAGCAGTGAACTCAGGGCGTCCGAGCAGTACTTC. V usage is TRBV2 and J usage is TRBJ2-7, with D perhaps TRBD1 (5 bases). Germline lookup yields CDR1 SNHLY and CDR2 FYNNEI. The CDR3 spans 13 residues. V was shortened by 2 bases and J by 6 bases, with 11 bases between the two germline ends. Combining the CDR3 with reference TRBV2 and TRBJ2-7 gives the whole variable domain EPEVTQTPSHQVTQMGQEVILRCVPISNHLYFYWYRQILGQKVEFLVSFYNNEISEKSEIFDDQFSVERPDGSNFTLKIRSTKLEDSAMYFCASSELRASEQYFGPGTRLTVT.

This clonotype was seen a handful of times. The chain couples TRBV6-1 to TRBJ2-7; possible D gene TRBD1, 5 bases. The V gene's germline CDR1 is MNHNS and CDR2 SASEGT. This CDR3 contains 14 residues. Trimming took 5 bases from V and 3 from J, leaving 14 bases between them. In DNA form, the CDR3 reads TGTGCCAGCAGTCGGGCAGGGTCTGACTACGAGCAGTACTTC. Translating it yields CASSRAGSDYEQYF.

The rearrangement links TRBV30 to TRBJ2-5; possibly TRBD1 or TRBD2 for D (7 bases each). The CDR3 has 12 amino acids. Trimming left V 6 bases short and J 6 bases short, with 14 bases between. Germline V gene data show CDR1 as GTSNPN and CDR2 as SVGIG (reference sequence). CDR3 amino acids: CACRGGGKTQYF. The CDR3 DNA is TGTGCCTGCAGGGGAGGGGGCAAGACCCAGTACTTC.

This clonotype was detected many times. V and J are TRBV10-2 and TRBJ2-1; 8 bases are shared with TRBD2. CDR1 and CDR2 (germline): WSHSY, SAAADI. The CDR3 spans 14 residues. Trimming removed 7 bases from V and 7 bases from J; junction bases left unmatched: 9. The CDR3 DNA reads TGCGCCAGCACCGCCGCGGGGGGTCGTAATGAGCAGTTCTTC. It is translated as CASTAAGGRNEQFF.

This CDR3 reads CASSASGSASNEQFF. CDR3 sequence (DNA): TGTGCCAGCAGCGCTAGCGGGAGCGCCTCGAATGAGCAGTTCTTC. V gene TRBV7-3 combines with J gene TRBJ2-1, with 10 bases fitting TRBD2. Germline CDR1 is SGHTA and CDR2 is FQGTGA. The junction had 8 bases not matched to a gene; V was cut back by 5 bases and J by 7 bases. The CDR3 is made up of 15 amino acids. Full variable domain (rest looked up from reference TRBV7-3 and TRBJ2-1): GAGVSQTPSNKVTEKGKYVELRCDPISGHTALYWYRQSLGQGPEFLIYFQGTGAADDSGLPNDRFFAVRPEGSVSTLKIQRTERGDSAVYLCASSASGSASNEQFFGPGTRLTVL.

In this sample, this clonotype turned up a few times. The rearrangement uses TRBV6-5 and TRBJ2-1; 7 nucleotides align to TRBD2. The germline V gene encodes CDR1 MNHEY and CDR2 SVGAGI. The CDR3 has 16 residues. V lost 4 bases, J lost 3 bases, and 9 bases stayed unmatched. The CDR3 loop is CASSSRWGGSYNEQFF. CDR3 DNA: TGTGCCAGCAGTTCCAGGTGGGGGGGGAGCTACAATGAGCAGTTCTTC.